A selection of T cell receptor beta chains follows, all from one sample in a study of T cells in Graves' hyperthyroidism and ophthalmopathy. TCRdb called the multiplex PCR reads again in MiXCR, with one record for every CDR3 protein. The sample consists of a few hundred thousand distinct CDR3 sequences, 15% to 20% of them appearing once. The material sequenced was blood. Receptors were obtained from a woman in her late teens or twenties with Graves' ophthalmopathy. CDR3s include the opening cysteine and the closing phenylalanine or tryptophan. The D gene is left open where the match is weak. Size is omitted from some rows. Given values are once, few, many or a class for expanded clones.

cdr3_nt cdr3_aa clone_size v_call d_call j_call
TGTGCCAGCACGGCGGGTGGTCGTGAAAAACTGTTTTTT CASTAGGREKLFF many TRBV7-9 - TRBJ1-4
TGTGCCAGCAGCTTAGCCTCCAGGGTAAACACTGAAGCTTTCTTT CASSLASRVNTEAFF many TRBV7-2 - TRBJ1-1
TGTGCCAGCAGCGTGCAGGGGGGTTTGGGAGATACGCAGTATTTT CASSVQGGLGDTQYF few TRBV13 - TRBJ2-3
TGTGCCAGCAGCCAAGAGAGGAACAGCATCTACGAGCAGTACTTC CASSQERNSIYEQYF few TRBV4-2 - TRBJ2-7
TGTGCCAGCAGCCCCTGGGGCGGCTACAATGAGCAGTTCTTC CASSPWGGYNEQFF few TRBV3-1 - TRBJ2-1
TGCGCCAGCAGCCAAGCACGGGGCACCGGGGAGCTGTTTTTT CASSQARGTGELFF - TRBV4-1 - TRBJ2-2
TGTGCCAGCAGGCGACAGGGAAAGAATGGCTACACCTTC CASRRQGKNGYTF many TRBV28 TRBD1 TRBJ1-2
TGTGCCAGCAGCTTCGGAGTCGAGGGCTACACCTTC CASSFGVEGYTF many TRBV7-2 - TRBJ1-2
TGTGCCAGCAGTTTGACAGAAAGGACCTACGAGCAGTACTTC CASSLTERTYEQYF many TRBV28 - TRBJ2-7
TGTGCCAGCAGCTTAGCGGTAGGGGGCGCTAACTATGGCTACACCTTC CASSLAVGGANYGYTF - TRBV7-2 TRBD1 TRBJ1-2
TGTGCCAGCAGCTTAGACAGGGGCAAGGAGACCCAGTACTTC CASSLDRGKETQYF many TRBV7-2 TRBD1 TRBJ2-5
TGTGCCAGCAGCATCGGACGGTATGGCTACACCTTC CASSIGRYGYTF many TRBV28 - TRBJ1-2
TGTGCCAGCAGCGCTAGCGGGAGACCCTACGAGCAGTACTTC CASSASGRPYEQYF - TRBV9 TRBD2 TRBJ2-7
TGTGCCAGCCTGGGGGGGCCGCACTATGGCTACACCTTC CASLGGPHYGYTF - TRBV12-3/TRBV12-4 - TRBJ1-2
TGCAGCGTTGTTTGGGGGACCAGGGAGACCCAGTACTTC CSVVWGTRETQYF - TRBV29-1 - TRBJ2-5